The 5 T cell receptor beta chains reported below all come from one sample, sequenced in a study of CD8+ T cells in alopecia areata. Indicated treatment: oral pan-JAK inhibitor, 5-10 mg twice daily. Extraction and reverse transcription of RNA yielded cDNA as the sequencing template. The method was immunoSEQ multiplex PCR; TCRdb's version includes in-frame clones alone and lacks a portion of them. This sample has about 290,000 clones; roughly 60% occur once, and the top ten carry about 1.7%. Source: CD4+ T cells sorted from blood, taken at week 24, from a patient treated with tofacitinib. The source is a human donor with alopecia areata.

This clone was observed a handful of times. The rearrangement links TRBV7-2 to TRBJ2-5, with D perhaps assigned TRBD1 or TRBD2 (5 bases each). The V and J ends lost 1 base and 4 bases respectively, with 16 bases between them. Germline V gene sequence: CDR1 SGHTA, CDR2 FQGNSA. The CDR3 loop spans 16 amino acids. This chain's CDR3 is CASSLGGTLGGETQYF. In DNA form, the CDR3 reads TGTGCCAGCAGCTTAGGGGGCACTCTAGGAGGAGAGACCCAGTACTTC.

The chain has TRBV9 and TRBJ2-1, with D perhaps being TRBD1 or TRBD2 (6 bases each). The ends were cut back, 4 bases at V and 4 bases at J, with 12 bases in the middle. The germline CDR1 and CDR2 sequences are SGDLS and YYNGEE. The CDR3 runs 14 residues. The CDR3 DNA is TGTGCCAGCAGCCTGGAGGGGGGTTACAATGAGCAGTTCTTC. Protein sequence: CASSLEGGYNEQFF.

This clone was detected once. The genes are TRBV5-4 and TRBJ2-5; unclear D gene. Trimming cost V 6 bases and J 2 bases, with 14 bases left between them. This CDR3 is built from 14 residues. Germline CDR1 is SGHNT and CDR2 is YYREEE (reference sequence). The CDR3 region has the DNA TGTGCCAGCAAGTGGATGGGGATGCAAGAGACCCAGTACTTC. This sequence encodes CASKWMGMQETQYF.

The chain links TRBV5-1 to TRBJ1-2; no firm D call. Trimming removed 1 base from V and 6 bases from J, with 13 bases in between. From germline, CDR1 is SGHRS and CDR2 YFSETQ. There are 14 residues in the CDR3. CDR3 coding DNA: TGCGCCAGCAGCTTGAGGCAGGTCGGCGATGGCTACACCTTC. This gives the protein CASSLRQVGDGYTF.

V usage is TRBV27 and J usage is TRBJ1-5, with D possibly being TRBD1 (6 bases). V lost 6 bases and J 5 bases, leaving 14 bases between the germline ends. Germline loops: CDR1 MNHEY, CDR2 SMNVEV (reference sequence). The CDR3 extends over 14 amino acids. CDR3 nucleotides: TGTGCCAGCAGCCTAAAAAGGGGGGATCAGCCCCAGCATTTT. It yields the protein CASSLKRGDQPQHF.